These 8 T cell receptor beta chains originate from one sample sequenced in a study of OX40 agonist ivuxolimab in advanced cancers. Profiling relied on immunoSEQ multiplex PCR, and the TCRdb table lists in-frame clones only, not all of them. This sample yields about 73,000 clones, of which around 86% are seen a single time; around 0.7% belongs to the top ten. This material consisted of CD4+ or CD8+ T cells sorted from blood, taken in a trial of the OX40 agonist ivuxolimab. All receptors come from an adult with an advanced solid tumor such as melanoma, head and neck, liver or kidney cancer.

V and J are TRBV19 and TRBJ1-4, with unresolved D. This CDR3 region has 15 residues. The germline gives CDR1 LNHDA, CDR2 SQIVND (reference sequence). Trimming pared 3 bases from V and 4 bases from J, leaving 12 bases between. CDR3 sequence: CASSIQPTVNEKLFF. The CDR3 nucleotides are TGTGCCAGTAGTATCCAACCGACGGTTAATGAAAAACTGTTTTTT.

The V gene is TRBV7-2, the J gene TRBJ1-5, with 7 bases matching TRBD1. With V trimmed by 4 bases and J by 7 bases, 10 bases remained unmatched. The CDR3 contains 15 residues. Germline-derived CDR1 and CDR2 are SGHTA and FQGNSA. CDR3 loop: CASSSSGGGGQPQHF. In nucleotides, the CDR3 is TGTGCCAGCAGCTCTTCGGGAGGGGGCGGGCAGCCCCAGCATTTT.

The chain employs TRBV19 and TRBJ2-1; TRBD2 is a possible D gene (6 bases). Deletions cut 2 bases from V and 9 bases from J, with 17 bases between. Germline loops: CDR1 LNHDA, CDR2 SQIVND (reference sequence). This CDR3 spans 15 amino acids. CDR3 bases: TGTGCCAGTAGTATATTGGCGGGACCGGCGGGTGAGCAGTTCTTC. It codes for CASSILAGPAGEQFF.

V gene TRBV11-3 combines with J gene TRBJ1-1; possible D gene TRBD1, 5 bases. This CDR3 has 13 amino acids. Germline lookup yields CDR1 SGHNT and CDR2 YENEEA. The V gene lost 1 base and the J gene lost 8 bases, with 11 bases spanning the gap. Written as DNA, the CDR3 is TGTGCCAGCAGCTTAGGCCAGGGTAACGAAGCTTTCTTT. Protein: CASSLGQGNEAFF.

This clone was detected once. J is TRBJ2-5 and V is TRBV15; 7 bases are a match to TRBD1. Germline CDR1 reads LNHNV; CDR2 reads YYDKDF (reference sequence). This CDR3 has 15 residues. The V segment lost 3 bases and the J segment 5 bases; nucleotides outside the gene matches: 9. CDR3 in amino acids: CATSRETGTGETQYF. CDR3 sequence (DNA): TGTGCCACCAGCAGGGAGACAGGGACGGGGGAGACCCAGTACTTC.

Points on this clone: One end of the junction fails to match germline, which may point to a read error. This sequence joins TRBV7-2 and TRBJ2-4; D perhaps matches TRBD1 (5 bases). Germline loops: CDR1 SGHTA, CDR2 FQGNSA. The CDR3 consists of 17 residues. CDR3 loop: CASSQDTGIGAKNIQYF. The CDR3 nucleotides are TGCGCCAGCAGCCAAGATACAGGAATCGGAGCCAAAAACATTCAGTACTTC.

The chain recombines TRBV4-3 with TRBJ1-2; possibly TRBD1 for D (6 bases). The CDR3 covers 14 residues. CDR1 and CDR2 from the germline V gene are LGHNA and YSLEER. V was cut by 2 bases and J by 4 bases, with 11 bases left in between. CDR3 amino acids: CASSQLGQSYGYTF. CDR3 coding DNA: TGCGCCAGCAGCCAACTCGGACAGAGCTATGGCTACACCTTC.

The chain is built from TRBV5-6 and TRBJ1-1; weak D call: TRBD1 (5 bases). Germline assignment: CDR1 SGHDT and CDR2 YYEEEE. The length of the CDR3 is 15 residues. Deletions cut 1 base from V and 2 bases from J, with 12 bases between. CDR3 coding DNA: TGTGCCAGCAGCTTGTTCAGGGTAGGTAACACTGAAGCTTTCTTT. Its protein product is CASSLFRVGNTEAFF.